This T cell receptor beta chain was observed in a study of human T cells and chemical hapten exposure listed by TCRdb under 2021. Notes on the research overall: For sensitization, 2% DPC in acetone was applied to a roughly 2 cm by roughly 2 cm area of upper inner arm skin. Throughout the study period of around 25 weeks, patients also received therapeutic DPC doses to the scalp every week. Patch tests used Finn chambers with 0.01% DPC on the upper back, scored after 6 days by International Contact Dermatitis Research Group standards. Alopecia areata with under or over 50% scalp involvement, alopecia totalis and alopecia universalis were represented in the patient cohort, which was mostly female. Libraries were pooled for sequencing, and variation in per-sample TCR yields was attributed mainly to small differences in library volumes within the pool. In alopecia patients, the study followed how the peripheral blood TCR repertoire changed in vivo over primary and secondary sensitization to diphenylcyclopropenone (DPC), a hapten. Blood was sampled from patients pre-sensitization (week 0) and at 2, 6 and about 24 weeks after DPC sensitization. Blood for TCR sequencing was provided by twenty-nine alopecia patients at one to four time points (pre-sensitization, 2, 6 and 24 weeks).

Measured from the cysteine to the phenylalanine, the CDR3 is 15 residues long. Only the CDR3 part of the read is kept: 45 bases, read in frame from the first base. V is cut by 2 bases and J by 5 bases, and the space between the germline ends is 13 bases. CDR1 is given as MGHRA and CDR2 as YSYEKL, both from the germline V gene. A note on this clonotype: Its specific antigen is unknown. Qualities for individual bases were not recorded, and no much larger clone is one base off.

The library was generated by RACE. TCRdb names NextSeq 500 as the instrument used. During library preparation, unique molecular identifiers were attached to individual cDNA molecules so that TCRs could be counted in a quantitative, reproducible way. From each blood RNA sample, both TCR alpha and TCR beta chains were sequenced. Per the original workflow: A median of about 87,000 TCRs per sample was observed, with a range of 23,224 to 690,600. V, J and CDR3 annotation of the TCR reads was performed with the Decombinator software suite. Every sample was subsampled to the same number of TCRs (28,000) for the PS versus PT1 abundance plots. TCRs were defined as expanded if absent before sensitization and observed at least eight times at the 2-week time point. TCRdb reran the public reads through fastp at Q25 and MiXCR, keeping productive beta chains. Duplicate CDR3 protein sequences are folded into a single record with the most common DNA and genes. Here the V and J calls rest on TCRdb's processing, not on the authors' analysis. This sample is represented by around 190,000 distinct CDR3 sequences; approximately 20% of them were singletons. Of the sample, under 7.5% is held by the ten largest clones.

The study at large found these results: Patch test score correlated positively with the number of PT1 expanded TCRs, reaching significance at thresholds 8, 16 and 32 but not at 4. DPC sensitization did not change the number of TCRs with a frequency above 1 in 1000, and there was no evidence of changes in global repertoire structure. After repeated subsampling, the strength of the expansion versus patch-test correlation and the threshold at which it became significant changed. Significantly more large CDR3 similarity clusters were formed by expanded TCRs than by pre-sensitization or healthy control sets, consistent with antigen-driven responses. Because every patient had alopecia, a presumed autoimmune disease, the patients' immune response might differ from that of healthy individuals.

The time point label here, explained by the study, means: patch test 1, 2 weeks after DPC sensitization. This sample's treatment or condition label indicates: therapeutic diphenylcyclopropenone sensitization with weekly scalp DPC. Blood at each patch-test visit was drawn before the patch test was applied. Patients were eligible if aged 18 to 70, diagnosed with alopecia and judged suitable for DPC therapy, and pregnant patients were excluded. Unfractionated whole blood was collected in Tempus Blood RNA tubes, and total RNA was extracted from that blood. The specimen comprised whole blood, sampled in connection with sensitization to the hapten diphenylcyclopropenone (DPC). The receptor chain draws on TRBV4-1 and TRBJ1-3; there is no confident call for the D gene. The sequence was obtained from a woman aged 45-60 years with alopecia areata. Some clones in this sample may be carry-over from other donors' samples. The CDR3 reads as follows: CASSQSLLGRNTIYF. Read as DNA, the sequence is TGCGCCAGCAGCCAAAGCCTCCTGGGGAGAAACACCATATATTTT.